This entry lists 18 T cell receptor beta chains sequenced from one sample in a study of identical twins. TCRdb ran MiXCR on the 5' RACE reads and lists one entry per CDR3 protein. The table includes some 690,000 distinct CDR3 sequences, around 20% detected once. The data also belong to a second study, concerning T cells expressing NK-cell markers.

Sequencing was carried out using PBMCs. Every receptor here comes from a woman aged 18-35 years in good health.

This clonotype was seen more than once but under ten times. V usage is TRBV20-1 and J usage is TRBJ1-2; unclear D gene. Trimming took 6 bases from V and 8 from J, leaving 16 bases between them. This CDR3 has 12 residues. Germline lookup yields CDR1 DFQATT and CDR2 SNEGSKA (reference sequence). CDR3 DNA sequence: TGCAGTGCAATGGACCCCAACGGCGGCTACACCTTC. It codes for CSAMDPNGGYTF.

The rearrangement joins TRBV10-3 to TRBJ2-3, with TRBD2 matching 9 bases. Germline CDR1 ENHRY, CDR2 SYGVKD. CDR3 size: 16 residues. Trimming at V came to 1 base and at J to 2 bases, leaving 4 bases not matched to a gene. CDR3 amino acids: CAISELAGEPTDTQYF. The CDR3 DNA reads TGTGCCATCAGTGAGTTAGCGGGGGAGCCCACAGATACGCAGTATTTT.

The chain uses TRBV4-3 and TRBJ2-1; D uncertain. The CDR3 is 16 amino acids. Germline CDR1 is LGHNA and CDR2 is YSLEER. Trimming took off 0 bases at V and 2 bases at J, with 11 bases between the two ends. The DNA for the CDR3 is TGCGCCAGCAGCCAAGATCTCGGCCAACCCTACAATGAGCAGTTCTTC. The encoded protein is CASSQDLGQPYNEQFF.

The sample holds a few counts of this clonotype. The chain carries TRBV12-3 or TRBV12-4 and TRBJ2-1; D perhaps matches TRBD1 (6 bases). The CDR3 consists of 13 residues. V lost 6 bases to trimming and J lost 10 bases, with 16 bases between them. The DNA of the CDR3 is TGTGCCAGCAGCAGCAACCAGGGGCACGAGCAGTTCTTC. This translates into CASSSNQGHEQFF.

This clonotype was counted only a few times. The V and J genes are TRBV6-1 and TRBJ1-2, with a tentative D call TRBD1 (6 bases). Trimming cost V 6 bases and J 8 bases, with 16 bases left between them. CDR1 and CDR2 from the germline V gene are MNHNS and SASEGT. This CDR3 has 13 residues. CDR3 amino acids: CASRSDRSGGYTF. In nucleotides, the CDR3 is TGTGCCAGCAGATCCGACAGGTCCGGCGGCTACACCTTC.

The chain carries TRBV20-1 and TRBJ2-5, with D unresolved. The CDR3 extends over 13 amino acids. Germline V gene data show CDR1 as DFQATT and CDR2 as SNEGSKA (reference sequence). The CDR3 region has the DNA TGCAGCCTACCTGACGGTTCCCAAGAGACCCAGTACTTC. Its translation is CSLPDGSQETQYF.

The rearrangement links TRBV3-1 to TRBJ2-1, with 8 bases lining up with TRBD2. Germline values: CDR1 LGHDT, CDR2 YNNKEL (reference sequence). V lost 2 bases, J lost 5 bases, and 5 bases stayed unmatched. The CDR3 has 15 residues. The CDR3 region is CASSQPGLGDNEQFF. CDR3 in DNA: TGTGCCAGCAGCCAACCGGGACTAGGGGACAATGAGCAGTTCTTC.

The chain is built from TRBV11-2 and TRBJ2-3; 7 positions agree with TRBD2. V trimming: 2 bases; J trimming: 6 bases; junction bases outside the gene matches: 8. This CDR3 spans 15 amino acids. Per the germline V gene, CDR1 is SGHAT and CDR2 is FQNNGV. CDR3: CASSLFGGVSDTQYF. The CDR3, as DNA: TGTGCCAGCAGCTTATTTGGGGGGGTGTCGGATACGCAGTATTTT. Combining the CDR3 with reference TRBV11-2 and TRBJ2-3 gives the whole variable domain EAGVAQSPRYKIIEKRQSVAFWCNPISGHATLYWYQQILGQGPKLLIQFQNNGVVDDSQLPKDRFSAERLKGVDSTLKIQPAKLEDSAVYLCASSLFGGVSDTQYFGPGTRLTVL.

The sample holds a few counts of this clonotype. J is TRBJ1-5 and V is TRBV27; TRBD1 might be the D (5 bases). CDR3 length equals 15 residues. The V gene lost 8 bases and the J gene lost 1 base, with 15 bases spanning the gap. Germline V lookup: CDR1 MNHEY, CDR2 SMNVEV (reference sequence). The CDR3 DNA follows: TGTGCCAGCGGCCCAAGGGGAGGGAGCAATCAGCCCCAGCATTTT. Its translation is CASGPRGGSNQPQHF.

This clonotype occurred a few times. The chain employs TRBV20-1 and TRBJ2-7, with TRBD2 identical over 9 bases. The length of the CDR3 is 14 residues. The germline gives CDR1 DFQATT, CDR2 SNEGSKA (reference sequence). The V segment lost 6 bases and the J segment 6 bases; nucleotides outside the gene matches: 12. The CDR3 DNA reads as TGCAGTGCAAGACAGGCGGGGGGGCTGGTCGAGCAGTACTTC. It translates to CSARQAGGLVEQYF.

The rearrangement uses TRBV7-2 and TRBJ2-1; 12 bases are a match to TRBD2. Germline lookup yields CDR1 SGHTA and CDR2 FQGNSA. V shed 5 bases, J shed 7 bases, and the junction held 9 bases outside the gene matches. The CDR3 consists of 16 residues. The CDR3 DNA sequence: TGTGCCAGCAGCCAGGCTAGCGGGAGGGCCGGAAATGAGCAGTTCTTC. This encodes CASSQASGRAGNEQFF.

This clonotype was seen more than once but under ten times. This chain joins TRBV9 and TRBJ2-3; 9 nucleotides agree with TRBD2. Germline CDR1 SGDLS, CDR2 YYNGEE. V shed 2 bases and J 4 bases; nucleotides not matched to a gene: 8. The CDR3 runs to 16 residues. CDR3 region: CASSVLAGAGADTQYF. In nucleotides, the CDR3 is TGTGCCAGCAGCGTTTTAGCGGGGGCCGGGGCAGATACGCAGTATTTT. Complete variable domain (other parts from reference TRBV9 and TRBJ2-3): DSGVTQTPKHLITATGQRVTLRCSPRSGDLSVYWYQQSLDQGLQFLIQYYNGEERAKGNILERFSAQQFPDLHSELNLSSLELGDSALYFCASSVLAGAGADTQYFGPGTRLTVL.

This clonotype was found a few times. The chain is built from TRBV27 and TRBJ2-5; D is possibly TRBD1 (5 bases). Germline lookup yields CDR1 MNHEY and CDR2 SMNVEV (reference sequence). The CDR3 loop spans 13 amino acids. Trimming pared 2 bases from V and 5 bases from J, leaving 9 bases between. CDR3 protein: CASSLTRVETQYF. The CDR3 coding sequence is TGTGCCAGCAGTTTAACCAGGGTTGAGACCCAGTACTTC.

This clonotype was counted between two and nine times. The chain combines TRBV9 with TRBJ2-7, with D maybe TRBD2 (6 bases). The germline V gene encodes CDR1 SGDLS and CDR2 YYNGEE. The CDR3 spans 13 residues. The V gene lost 2 bases and the J gene lost 7 bases, with 13 bases spanning the gap. For the CDR3, the DNA is TGTGCCAGCAGCGTCCGGGAGCCGGGAGAGCAGTACTTC. This gives the protein CASSVREPGEQYF.

The V call is TRBV29-1, the J call TRBJ2-7; 11 nucleotides align to TRBD2. V dropped 4 bases and J dropped 2; count of bases not matched to a gene: 4. The CDR3 length is 14 residues. CDR1 SQVTM and CDR2 ANQGSEA come from the germline V gene. Here the CDR3 DNA reads TGCAGCGTTGGCGTAGCGGGAGGGCCCTACGAGCAGTACTTC. It specifies CSVGVAGGPYEQYF.

This clonotype was counted ten times or more. The CDR3 is CASSLGSPTPLFF. In DNA form, the CDR3 reads TGTGCCAGCAGCTTGGGATCCCCCACGCCACTGTTTTTT. The J gene is TRBJ1-4, the V gene TRBV5-6; D is ambiguous. V was cut by 0 bases and J by 13 bases, with 13 bases left in between. The CDR3 contains 13 residues. Per germline, CDR1 SGHDT and CDR2 YYEEEE.

This chain links TRBV12-3 or TRBV12-4 with TRBJ2-7; 8 bases fit TRBD2. Trimming cost V 5 bases and J 3 bases; bases outside gene matches: 9. CDR3 length: 15 amino acids. The CDR3 bases are TGTGCCAGCAGTAACCCAGCGGGAGTATTCTACGAGCAGTACTTC. Its protein is CASSNPAGVFYEQYF.

V gene TRBV20-1 combines with J gene TRBJ2-5; D is tentatively TRBD1 or TRBD2 (5 bases each). The V and J ends lost 2 bases and 7 bases respectively, with 17 bases between them. Germline values: CDR1 DFQATT, CDR2 SNEGSKA (reference sequence). The CDR3 has 14 amino acids. The CDR3 region is CSARRTQSQGTQYF. The CDR3 coding sequence is TGCAGTGCTAGACGGACTCAATCCCAGGGGACCCAGTACTTC.